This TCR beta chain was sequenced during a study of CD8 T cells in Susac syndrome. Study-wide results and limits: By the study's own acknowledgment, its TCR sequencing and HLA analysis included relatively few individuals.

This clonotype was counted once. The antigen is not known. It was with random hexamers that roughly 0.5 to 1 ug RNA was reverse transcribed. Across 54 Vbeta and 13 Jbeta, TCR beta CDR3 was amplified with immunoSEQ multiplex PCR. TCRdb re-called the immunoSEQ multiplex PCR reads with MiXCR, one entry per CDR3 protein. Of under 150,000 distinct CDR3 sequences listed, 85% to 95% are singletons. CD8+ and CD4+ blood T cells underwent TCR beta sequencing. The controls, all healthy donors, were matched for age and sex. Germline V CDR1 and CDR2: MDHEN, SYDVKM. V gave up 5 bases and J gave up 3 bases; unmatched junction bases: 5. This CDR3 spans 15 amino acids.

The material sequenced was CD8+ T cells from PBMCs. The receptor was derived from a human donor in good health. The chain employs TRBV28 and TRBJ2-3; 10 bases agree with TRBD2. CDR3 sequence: CASSTGTSETDTQYF. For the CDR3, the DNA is TGTGCCAGCAGTACAGGGACTAGCGAAACAGATACGCAGTATTTT.